A selection of T cell receptor beta chains follows, all from one sample in a study of blood T cell repertoires in COVID-19. Profiling relied on immunoSEQ multiplex PCR, and the TCRdb table lists in-frame clones only, not all of them. The sample holds some 150,000 clones, around three quarters seen once. Sequencing was performed on peripheral blood. These receptors originate from a man between 60 and 75 years old with acute or convalescent COVID-19. The CDR3 runs from the conserved cysteine through the conserved F or W. A D gene is named only where the DNA matches it firmly. Expanded clones get a size class; other rows say once, few or many, or leave the size out.

v_gene,abundance,d_gene,j_gene,CDR3aa,CDR3nt
TRBV27,NA,TRBD2,TRBJ2-1,CASSLYGAGGPNEQFF,TGTGCCAGCAGTTTATACGGGGCGGGAGGGCCTAATGAGCAGTTCTTC
TRBV15,NA,TRBD2,TRBJ2-3,CATSRVLAGDTDTQYF,TGTGCCACCAGCAGAGTCCTAGCGGGGGACACAGATACGCAGTATTTT
TRBV6-5,NA,NA,TRBJ2-7,CASTTGTYYEQYF,TGTGCCAGCACTACCGGGACATATTACGAGCAGTACTTC
TRBV3-1/TRBV3-2,NA,NA,TRBJ2-3,CASTLGGGTTDTQYF,TGTGCCAGCACTTTAGGTGGCGGGACCACAGATACGCAGTATTTT
TRBV7-3,NA,NA,TRBJ2-5,CASSGGTVQETQYF,TGTGCCAGCAGCGGAGGGACAGTACAAGAGACCCAGTACTTC
TRBV6-4,NA,TRBD1,TRBJ1-2,CASSLQDRGGYGYTF,TGTGCCAGCAGTCTTCAGGACAGGGGAGGGTATGGCTACACCTTC
TRBV9,NA,NA,TRBJ2-5,CASSGRTGTQYF,TGTGCCAGCAGCGGCCGCACGGGGACCCAGTACTTC
TRBV11-2,NA,NA,TRBJ1-1,CASSYSPNTEAFF,TGTGCCAGCAGCTACTCCCCTAACACTGAAGCTTTCTTT
TRBV9,NA,NA,TRBJ1-2,CASFDDRTTYGYTF,TGTGCCAGCTTCGACGACAGAACGACTTATGGCTACACCTTC
TRBV7-9,NA,NA,TRBJ2-1,CASSLAGRNEQFF,TGTGCCAGCAGCTTAGCGGGCAGGAATGAGCAGTTCTTC
TRBV6-5,once,TRBD2,TRBJ2-7,CASSYSQAGGAYEQYF,TGTGCCAGCAGTTACTCTCAAGCGGGAGGGGCCTACGAGCAGTACTTC
TRBV27,NA,TRBD2,TRBJ2-5,CASSHDRDLAGGRQTQYF,TGTGCCAGCAGCCACGACAGGGATCTAGCGGGAGGCCGGCAGACCCAGTACTTC
TRBV12-3/TRBV12-4,few,NA,TRBJ1-1,CASMWMGGTEAFF,TGTGCCAGCATGTGGATGGGGGGTACTGAAGCTTTCTTT
TRBV4-1,once,TRBD1,TRBJ1-3,CASSQEVRGRGNTIYF,TGCGCCAGCAGCCAAGAGGTCAGGGGGCGCGGAAACACCATATATTTT
TRBV5-1,NA,NA,TRBJ1-3,CASSLAGLRFGNTIYF,TGCGCCAGCAGCTTAGCGGGGCTACGTTTTGGAAACACCATATATTTT
TRBV29-1,NA,NA,TRBJ2-7,CSVEESAYEQYF,TGCAGCGTTGAAGAGTCGGCCTACGAGCAGTACTTC
TRBV4-2,NA,NA,TRBJ1-4,CASSQEYRPPEKLFF,TGTGCCAGCAGCCAAGAATACAGACCGCCCGAAAAACTGTTTTTT
TRBV4-2,NA,TRBD2,TRBJ2-1,CASSQGTSGRGTYNEQFF,TGTGCCAGCAGCCAAGGGACTAGCGGGAGGGGGACCTACAATGAGCAGTTCTTC
TRBV5-6,NA,NA,TRBJ2-3,CASSLVAGDTQYF,TGTGCCAGCAGTTTGGTTGCGGGAGATACGCAGTATTTT
TRBV19,NA,NA,TRBJ1-2,CASSIDGGYGYTF,TGTGCCAGTAGTATTGACGGCGGCTATGGCTACACCTTC
TRBV6-5,NA,NA,TRBJ2-1,CASRPGLGIYNEQFF,TGTGCCAGCAGACCCGGACTGGGGATCTACAATGAGCAGTTCTTC
TRBV4-1,NA,TRBD2,TRBJ2-3,CASSQGGLGRTDTQYF,TGCGCCAGCAGCCAAGGTGGACTAGGCCGCACAGATACGCAGTATTTT
TRBV15,NA,NA,TRBJ2-1,CATSPRSPGSYNEQFF,TGTGCCACCAGCCCCCGGAGCCCCGGGTCGTACAATGAGCAGTTCTTC
TRBV7-9,once,NA,TRBJ1-1,CASSLLPGGNTEAFF,TGTGCCAGCAGCTTATTACCGGGGGGGAACACTGAAGCTTTCTTT
TRBV6-5,NA,NA,TRBJ1-1,CASIRDWTEAFF,TGTGCCAGCATACGGGATTGGACTGAAGCTTTCTTT
TRBV24-1,NA,NA,TRBJ2-3,CATSGTGRTDTQYF,TGTGCCACCAGTGGAACAGGGCGCACAGATACGCAGTATTTT
TRBV5-4,NA,NA,TRBJ2-5,CASSQSGSRETQYF,TGTGCCAGCAGCCAGAGCGGTTCCCGTGAGACCCAGTACTTC
TRBV27,NA,NA,TRBJ2-1,CASSPGFYNEQFF,TGTGCCAGCAGCCCAGGGTTCTACAATGAGCAGTTCTTC
TRBV27,NA,TRBD1,TRBJ2-7,CASSKTGREQYF,TGTGCCAGCAGTAAGACAGGGCGCGAGCAGTACTTC
TRBV3-1/TRBV3-2,NA,TRBD2,TRBJ2-7,CASSSRTSGNSHEQYF,TGTGCCAGCAGCTCCCGGACTAGCGGGAATTCCCACGAGCAGTACTTC
TRBV6-5,NA,TRBD2,TRBJ2-2,CASRGTSVNTGELFF,TGTGCCAGCAGGGGGACTAGCGTGAACACCGGGGAGCTGTTTTTT
TRBV27,NA,NA,TRBJ2-5,CASREQGRETQYF,TGTGCCAGCAGAGAACAGGGTAGAGAGACCCAGTACTTC
TRBV30,NA,TRBD2,TRBJ2-7,CAWGLRLAGSYEQYF,TGTGCCTGGGGGCTCCGGCTAGCGGGATCCTACGAGCAGTACTTC
TRBV28,NA,NA,TRBJ1-5,CASSSDLREPQHF,TGTGCCAGCAGTAGCGATCTAAGAGAGCCCCAGCATTTT
TRBV7-6,NA,TRBD1,TRBJ2-1,CASSLGDRSYNEQFF,TGTGCCAGCAGCTTGGGGGACAGATCCTACAATGAGCAGTTCTTC
TRBV15,NA,TRBD1,TRBJ2-1,CATSRDLGQARDEQFF,TGTGCCACCAGCAGAGATTTAGGACAGGCCCGGGATGAGCAGTTCTTC
TRBV18,NA,TRBD1,TRBJ1-3,CASSPADRNTIYF,TGTGCCAGCTCACCGGCGGACAGGAACACCATATATTTT
TRBV18,once,NA,TRBJ2-2,CASSPQDFLNTGELFF,TGTGCCAGCTCACCACAGGACTTTTTAAACACCGGGGAGCTGTTTTTT
TRBV5-5,NA,NA,TRBJ1-2,CASSPQANYGYTF,TGTGCCAGCAGCCCGCAGGCTAACTATGGCTACACCTTC
TRBV5-1,NA,TRBD2,TRBJ2-7,CASRPGLAGYYEQYF,TGCGCCAGCAGACCCGGACTAGCGGGGTACTACGAGCAGTACTTC
TRBV9,once,NA,TRBJ2-1,CASSASRNTGEQFF,TGTGCCAGCAGCGCCTCCCGGAACACAGGTGAGCAGTTCTTC